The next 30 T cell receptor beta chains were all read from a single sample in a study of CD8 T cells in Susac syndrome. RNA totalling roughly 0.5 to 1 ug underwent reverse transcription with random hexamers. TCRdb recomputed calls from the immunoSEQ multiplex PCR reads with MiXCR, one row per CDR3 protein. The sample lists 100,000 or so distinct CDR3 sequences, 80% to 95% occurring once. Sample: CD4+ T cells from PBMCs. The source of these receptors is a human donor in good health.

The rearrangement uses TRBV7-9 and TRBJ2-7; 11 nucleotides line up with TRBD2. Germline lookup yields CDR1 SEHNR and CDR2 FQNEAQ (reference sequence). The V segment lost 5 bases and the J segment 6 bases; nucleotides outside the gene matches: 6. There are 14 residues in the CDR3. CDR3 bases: TGTGCCAGCAGCGGTAGCGGGGGGGCATCCGAGCAGTACTTC. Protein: CASSGSGGASEQYF.

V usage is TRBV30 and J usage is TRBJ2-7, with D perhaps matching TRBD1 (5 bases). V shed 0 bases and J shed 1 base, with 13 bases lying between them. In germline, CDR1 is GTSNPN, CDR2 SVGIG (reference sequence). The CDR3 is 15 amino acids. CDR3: CAWSVSSTVSYEQYF. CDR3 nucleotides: TGTGCCTGGAGTGTTTCCTCGACAGTATCCTACGAGCAGTACTTC. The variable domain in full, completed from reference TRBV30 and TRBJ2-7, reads SQTIHQWPATLVQPVGSPLSLECTVEGTSNPNLYWYRQAAGRGLQLLFYSVGIGQISSEVPQNLSASRPQDRQFILSSKKLLLSDSGFYLCAWSVSSTVSYEQYFGPGTRLTVT.

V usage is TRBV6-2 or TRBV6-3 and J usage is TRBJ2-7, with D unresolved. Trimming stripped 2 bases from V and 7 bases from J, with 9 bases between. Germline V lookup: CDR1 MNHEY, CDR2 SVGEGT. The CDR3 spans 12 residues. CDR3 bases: TGTGCCAGCAGTTACGAGGTGGGGGAGCAGTACTTC. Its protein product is CASSYEVGEQYF.

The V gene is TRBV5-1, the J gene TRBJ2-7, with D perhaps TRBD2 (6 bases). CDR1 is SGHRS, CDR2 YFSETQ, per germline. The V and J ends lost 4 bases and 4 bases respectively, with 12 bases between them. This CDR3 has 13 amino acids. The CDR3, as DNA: TGCGCCAGCAGCACCACTGGGGGGTACGAGCAGTACTTC. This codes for CASSTTGGYEQYF.

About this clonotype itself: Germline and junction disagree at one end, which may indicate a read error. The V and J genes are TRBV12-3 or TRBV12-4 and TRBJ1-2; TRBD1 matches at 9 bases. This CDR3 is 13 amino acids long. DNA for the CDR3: TGTGCCGGCAGTGGGACAGGGAGGGATGGCTACACCTTC. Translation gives CAGSGTGRDGYTF.

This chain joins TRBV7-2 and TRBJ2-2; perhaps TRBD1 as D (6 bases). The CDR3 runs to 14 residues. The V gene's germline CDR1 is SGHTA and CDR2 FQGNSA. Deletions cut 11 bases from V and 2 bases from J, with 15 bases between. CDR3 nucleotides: TGTGCCCAGGGGAAGGAGAGAAACACCGGGGAGCTGTTTTTT. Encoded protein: CAQGKERNTGELFF.

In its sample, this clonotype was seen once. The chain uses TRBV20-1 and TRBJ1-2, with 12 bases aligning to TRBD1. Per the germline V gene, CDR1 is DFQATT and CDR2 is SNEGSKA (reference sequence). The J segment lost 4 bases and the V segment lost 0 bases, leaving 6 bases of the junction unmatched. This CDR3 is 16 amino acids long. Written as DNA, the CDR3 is TGCAGTGCTAGAGAGTCGGGGACAGGGGGCTCCTATGGCTACACCTTC. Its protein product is CSARESGTGGSYGYTF.

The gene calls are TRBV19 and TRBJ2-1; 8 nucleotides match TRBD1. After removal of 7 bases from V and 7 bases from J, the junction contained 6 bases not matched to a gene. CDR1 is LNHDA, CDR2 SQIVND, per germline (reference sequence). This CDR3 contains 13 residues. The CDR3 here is CASMQGALNEQFF. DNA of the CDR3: TGTGCCAGTATGCAGGGGGCTTTGAATGAGCAGTTCTTC.

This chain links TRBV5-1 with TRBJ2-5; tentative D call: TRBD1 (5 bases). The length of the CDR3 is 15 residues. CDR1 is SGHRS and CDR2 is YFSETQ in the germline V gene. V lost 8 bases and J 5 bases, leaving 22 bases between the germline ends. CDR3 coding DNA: TGCGCCAGTACTTCGACAGCCGCGTCGAGGGAGACCCAGTACTTC. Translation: CASTSTAASRETQYF.

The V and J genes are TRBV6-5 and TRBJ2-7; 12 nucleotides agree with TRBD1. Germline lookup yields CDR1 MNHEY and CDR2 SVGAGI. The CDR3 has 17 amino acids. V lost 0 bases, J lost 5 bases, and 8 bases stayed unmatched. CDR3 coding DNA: TGTGCCAGCAGTTACTCGCGCGCCGGGACAGGGGGCCACGAGCAGTACTTC. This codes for CASSYSRAGTGGHEQYF.

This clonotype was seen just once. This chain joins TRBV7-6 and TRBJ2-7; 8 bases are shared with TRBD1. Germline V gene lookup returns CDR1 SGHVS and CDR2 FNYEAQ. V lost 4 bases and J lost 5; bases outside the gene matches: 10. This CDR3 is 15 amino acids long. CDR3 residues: CASSSTSGGFHEQYF. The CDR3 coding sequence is TGTGCCAGCAGCTCAACCTCAGGGGGCTTCCACGAGCAGTACTTC.

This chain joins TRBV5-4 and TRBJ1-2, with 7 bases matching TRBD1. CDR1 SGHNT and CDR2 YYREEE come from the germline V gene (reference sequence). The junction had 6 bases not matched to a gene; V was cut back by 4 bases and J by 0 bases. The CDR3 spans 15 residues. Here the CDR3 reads CASSLNRGTNYGYTF. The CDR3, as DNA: TGTGCCAGCAGCCTCAACAGGGGAACTAACTATGGCTACACCTTC. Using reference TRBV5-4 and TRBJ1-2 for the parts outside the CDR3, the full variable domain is ETGVTQSPTHLIKTRGQQVTLRCSSQSGHNTVSWYQQALGQGPQFIFQYYREEENGRGNFPPRFSGLQFPNYSSELNVNALELDDSALYLCASSLNRGTNYGYTFGSGTRLTVV.

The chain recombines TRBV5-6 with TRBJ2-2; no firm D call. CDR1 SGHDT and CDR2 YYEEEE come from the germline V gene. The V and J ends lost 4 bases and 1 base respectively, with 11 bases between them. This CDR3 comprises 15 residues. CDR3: CASSGVRQNTGELFF. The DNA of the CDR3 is TGTGCCAGCAGCGGGGTGAGGCAGAACACCGGGGAGCTGTTTTTT.

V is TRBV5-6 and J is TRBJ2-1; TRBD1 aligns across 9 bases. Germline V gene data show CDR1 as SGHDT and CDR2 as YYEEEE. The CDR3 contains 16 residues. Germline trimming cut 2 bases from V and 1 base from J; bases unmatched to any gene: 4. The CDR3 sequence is CASSLQGARSYNEQFF. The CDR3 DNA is TGTGCCAGCAGCTTACAGGGGGCGAGGTCCTACAATGAGCAGTTCTTC.

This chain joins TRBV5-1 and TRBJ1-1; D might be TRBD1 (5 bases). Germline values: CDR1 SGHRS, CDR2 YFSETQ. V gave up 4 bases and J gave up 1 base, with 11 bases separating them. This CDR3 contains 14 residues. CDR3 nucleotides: TGCGCCAGCAGCGTTAGTGGGGGGAACACTGAAGCTTTCTTT. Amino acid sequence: CASSVSGGNTEAFF.

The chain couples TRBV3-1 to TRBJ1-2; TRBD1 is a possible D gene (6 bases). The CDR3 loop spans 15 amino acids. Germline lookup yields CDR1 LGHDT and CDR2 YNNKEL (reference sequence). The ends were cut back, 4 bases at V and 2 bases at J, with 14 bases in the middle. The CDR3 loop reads CASSPTPRGNYGYTF. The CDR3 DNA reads TGTGCCAGCAGCCCTACTCCTAGGGGGAACTATGGCTACACCTTC. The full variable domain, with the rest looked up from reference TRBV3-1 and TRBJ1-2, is DTAVSQTPKYLVTQMGNDKSIKCEQNLGHDTMYWYKQDSKKFLKIMFSYNNKELIINETVPNRFSPKSPDKAHLNLHINSLELGDSAVYFCASSPTPRGNYGYTFGSGTRLTVV.

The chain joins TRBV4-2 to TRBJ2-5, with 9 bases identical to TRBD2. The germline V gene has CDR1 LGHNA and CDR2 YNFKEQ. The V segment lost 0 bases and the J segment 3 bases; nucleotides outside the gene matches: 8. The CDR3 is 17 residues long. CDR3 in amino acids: CASSQDPVAGAEETQYF. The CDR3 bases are TGTGCCAGCAGCCAAGATCCGGTAGCGGGGGCGGAAGAGACCCAGTACTTC.

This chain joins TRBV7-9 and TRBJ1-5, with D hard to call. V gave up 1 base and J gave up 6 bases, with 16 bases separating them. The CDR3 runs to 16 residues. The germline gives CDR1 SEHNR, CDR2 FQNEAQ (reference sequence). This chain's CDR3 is CASSLGGDVLSQPQHF. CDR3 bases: TGTGCCAGCAGCTTAGGCGGGGATGTGTTGTCTCAGCCCCAGCATTTT.

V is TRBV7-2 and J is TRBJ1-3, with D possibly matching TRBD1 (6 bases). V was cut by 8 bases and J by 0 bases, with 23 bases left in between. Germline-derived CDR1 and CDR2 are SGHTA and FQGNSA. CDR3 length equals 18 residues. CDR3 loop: CASSRWDTVTSSGNTIYF. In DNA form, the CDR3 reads TGTGCCAGCTCACGTTGGGACACGGTCACGAGCTCTGGAAACACCATATATTTT.

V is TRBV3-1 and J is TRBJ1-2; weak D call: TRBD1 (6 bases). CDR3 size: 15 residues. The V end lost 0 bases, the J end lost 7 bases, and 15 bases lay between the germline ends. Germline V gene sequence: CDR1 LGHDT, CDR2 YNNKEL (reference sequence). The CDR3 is CASSQDNRDILGYTF. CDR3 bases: TGTGCCAGCAGCCAAGACAACCGGGACATACTTGGCTACACCTTC.

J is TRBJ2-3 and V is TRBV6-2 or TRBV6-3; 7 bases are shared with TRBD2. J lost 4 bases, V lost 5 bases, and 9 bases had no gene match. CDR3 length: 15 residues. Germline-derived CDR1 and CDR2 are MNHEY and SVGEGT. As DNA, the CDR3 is TGTGCCAGCAGTACCCCTGGGCGGGGGTCAGATACGCAGTATTTT. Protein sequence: CASSTPGRGSDTQYF.

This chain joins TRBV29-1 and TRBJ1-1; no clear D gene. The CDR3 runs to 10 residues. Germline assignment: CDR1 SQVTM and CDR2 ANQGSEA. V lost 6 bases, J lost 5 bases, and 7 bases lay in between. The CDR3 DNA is TGCAGCGTCCAAAGGACTGAAGCTTTCTTT. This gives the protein CSVQRTEAFF.

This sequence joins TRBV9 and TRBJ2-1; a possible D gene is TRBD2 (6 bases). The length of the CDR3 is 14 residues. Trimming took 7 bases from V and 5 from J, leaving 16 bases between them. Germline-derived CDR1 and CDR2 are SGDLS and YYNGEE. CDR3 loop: CASGPGLSDNEQFF. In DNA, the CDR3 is TGTGCCAGCGGCCCGGGACTGAGCGACAATGAGCAGTTCTTC.

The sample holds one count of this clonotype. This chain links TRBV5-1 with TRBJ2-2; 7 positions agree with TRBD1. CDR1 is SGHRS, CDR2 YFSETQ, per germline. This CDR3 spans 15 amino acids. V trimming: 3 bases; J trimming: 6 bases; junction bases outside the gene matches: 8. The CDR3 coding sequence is TGCGCCAGCAGCTCCACAGGGGTGTCGGCCGGGGAGCTGTTTTTT. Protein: CASSSTGVSAGELFF.

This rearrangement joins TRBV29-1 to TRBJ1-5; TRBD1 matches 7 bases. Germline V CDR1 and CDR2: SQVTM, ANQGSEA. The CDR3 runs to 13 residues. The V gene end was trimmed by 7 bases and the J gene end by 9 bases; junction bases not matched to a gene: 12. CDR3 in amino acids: CSAADAGGRPQHF. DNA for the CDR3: TGCAGCGCCGCCGATGCAGGGGGGCGGCCCCAGCATTTT.

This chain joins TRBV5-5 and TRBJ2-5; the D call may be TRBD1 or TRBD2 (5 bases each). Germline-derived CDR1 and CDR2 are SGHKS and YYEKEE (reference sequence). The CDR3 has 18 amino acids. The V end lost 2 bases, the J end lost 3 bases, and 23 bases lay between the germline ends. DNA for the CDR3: TGTGCCAGCAGCTTACAAGGGTTCGGGGCTCAAGTGAAAGAGACCCAGTACTTC. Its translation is CASSLQGFGAQVKETQYF.

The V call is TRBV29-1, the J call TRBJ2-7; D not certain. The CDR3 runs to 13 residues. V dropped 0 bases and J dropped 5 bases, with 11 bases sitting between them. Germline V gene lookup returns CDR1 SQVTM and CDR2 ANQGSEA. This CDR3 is CSVEDSLYDEQYF. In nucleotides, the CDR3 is TGCAGCGTTGAAGACTCCTTGTATGACGAGCAGTACTTC.

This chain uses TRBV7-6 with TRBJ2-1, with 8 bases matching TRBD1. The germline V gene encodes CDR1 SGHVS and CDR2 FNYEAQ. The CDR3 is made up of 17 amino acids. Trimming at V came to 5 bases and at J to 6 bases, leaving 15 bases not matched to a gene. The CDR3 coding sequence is TGTGCCAGCAGCCCACGCTTACAGGGGGGTCGGGTCAATGAGCAGTTCTTC. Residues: CASSPRLQGGRVNEQFF.

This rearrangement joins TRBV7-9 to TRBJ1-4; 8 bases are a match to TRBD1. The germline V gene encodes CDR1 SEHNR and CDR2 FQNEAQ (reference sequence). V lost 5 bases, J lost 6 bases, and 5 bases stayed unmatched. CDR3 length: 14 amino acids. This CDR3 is CASSATGGHEKLFF. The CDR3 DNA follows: TGTGCCAGCAGCGCTACAGGGGGGCATGAAAAACTGTTTTTT.

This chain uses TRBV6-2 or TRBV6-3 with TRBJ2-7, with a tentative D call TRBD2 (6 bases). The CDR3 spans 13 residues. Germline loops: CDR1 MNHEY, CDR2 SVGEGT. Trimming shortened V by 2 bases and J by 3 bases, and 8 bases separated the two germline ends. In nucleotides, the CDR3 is TGTGCCAGCAGTTACGCCGGGGGCTACGAGCAGTACTTC. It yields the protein CASSYAGGYEQYF.